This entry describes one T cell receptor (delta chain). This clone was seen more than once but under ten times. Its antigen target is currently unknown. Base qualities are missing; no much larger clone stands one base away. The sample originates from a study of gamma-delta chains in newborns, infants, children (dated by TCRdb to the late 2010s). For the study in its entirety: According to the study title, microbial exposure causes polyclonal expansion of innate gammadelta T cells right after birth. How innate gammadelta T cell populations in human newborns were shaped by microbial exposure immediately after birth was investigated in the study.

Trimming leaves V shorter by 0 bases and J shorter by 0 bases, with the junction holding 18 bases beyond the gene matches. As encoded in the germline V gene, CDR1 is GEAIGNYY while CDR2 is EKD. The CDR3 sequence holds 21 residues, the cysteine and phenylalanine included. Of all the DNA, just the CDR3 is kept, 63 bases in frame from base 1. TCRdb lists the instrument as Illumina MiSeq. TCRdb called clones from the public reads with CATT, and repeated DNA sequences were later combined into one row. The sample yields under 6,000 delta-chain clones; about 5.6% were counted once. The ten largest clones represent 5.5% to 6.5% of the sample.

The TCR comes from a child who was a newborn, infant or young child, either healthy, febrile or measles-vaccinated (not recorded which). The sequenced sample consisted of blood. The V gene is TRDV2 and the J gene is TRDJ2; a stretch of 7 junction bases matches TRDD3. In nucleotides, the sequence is TGTGCCTGTGACACCGTAGCGAGCTGGGGGCGAACCCCGGCTTTGACAGCACAACTCTTCTTT. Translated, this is CACDTVASWGRTPALTAQLFF.